These T cell receptor beta chains were read from a single sample in a study of blood T cell repertoires in COVID-19. Profiled with immunoSEQ multiplex PCR; TCRdb holds only in-frame clones, not every one. Seen here are roughly 250,000 clones, 70% to 90% observed once, and the top ten hold 0.99%. Sequencing was done on a sample of peripheral blood. The receptors stem from a woman in her thirties or forties who had recovered from COVID-19. The CDR3 runs from the conserved cysteine through the conserved F or W. D genes are given only for firm matches. Clone size is shown for a subset of rows, as once, few, many or a class of expanded clone.

TRBJ1-5,TRBV12-5,-,-,CASGLARTTLSNQPQHF,TGTGCTAGTGGTTTGGCCCGCACGACTCTTAGCAATCAGCCCCAGCATTTT
TRBJ2-7,TRBV5-1,TRBD2,-,CASTRGGVHEQYF,TGCGCCAGCACCCGGGGAGGGGTGCACGAGCAGTACTTC
TRBJ1-2,TRBV11-2,-,-,CASSLGLRRSMIYGYTF,TGTGCCAGCAGCTTAGGGCTCCGGCGGTCGATGATCTATGGCTACACCTTC
TRBJ1-1,TRBV10-1,-,-,CASSPLGRGTEAFF,TGCGCCAGCTCCCCCCTGGGGAGGGGGACTGAAGCTTTCTTT
TRBJ2-3,TRBV9,-,-,CASRPAPGDTQYF,TGTGCCAGCAGACCCGCCCCAGGAGATACGCAGTATTTT
TRBJ2-7,TRBV5-1,-,-,CASNPVGGAGEQYF,TGCGCCAGCAACCCCGTTGGGGGGGCGGGGGAGCAGTACTTC
TRBJ1-2,TRBV12-3/TRBV12-4,-,-,CASSPETRRYTF,TGTGCCAGCAGTCCAGAGACGAGGCGCTACACCTTC
TRBJ1-1,TRBV6-2/TRBV6-3,-,-,CASSSSGWTEAFF,TGTGCCAGCAGTTCCAGCGGGTGGACTGAAGCTTTCTTT
TRBJ1-1,TRBV6-5,TRBD1,-,CASSSTGTGMNTEAFF,TGTGCCAGCAGTTCTACAGGGACAGGCATGAACACTGAAGCTTTCTTT
TRBJ1-3,TRBV5-4,TRBD1,-,CASSPGQGRSGNTIYF,TGTGCCAGCAGCCCGGGACAGGGGAGATCTGGAAACACCATATATTTT
TRBJ2-1,TRBV30,-,-,CAWATGEYEQFF,TGTGCCTGGGCTACGGGGGAGTATGAGCAGTTCTTC
TRBJ2-1,TRBV16,TRBD1,-,CASSQSRDRGPNEQFF,TGTGCCAGCAGCCAATCCCGGGACAGGGGCCCCAATGAGCAGTTCTTC
TRBJ2-4,TRBV3-1/TRBV3-2,-,-,CASSQESFQYF,TGTGCCAGCAGCCAAGAGTCGTTTCAGTACTTC
TRBJ2-1,TRBV24-1,TRBD2,-,CATSTLGGGDEQFF,TGTGCCACCAGTACCCTGGGCGGGGGGGATGAGCAGTTCTTC
TRBJ2-7,TRBV7-8,TRBD1,once,CASSFPDRGWWEQYF,TGTGCCAGCAGCTTTCCCGACAGGGGGTGGTGGGAGCAGTACTTC
TRBJ1-3,TRBV4-3,-,-,CASSQDLGSLGNTIYF,TGCGCCAGCAGCCAAGATTTGGGGAGCCTGGGAAACACCATATATTTT
TRBJ1-1,TRBV5-1,-,few,CASSPGFGRPVTEAFF,TGCGCCAGCAGCCCGGGATTTGGGAGGCCGGTCACTGAAGCTTTCTTT
TRBJ1-2,TRBV5-1,TRBD1,-,CASSSQGAGYTF,TGCGCCAGCAGCTCGCAGGGGGCTGGCTACACCTTC
TRBJ1-2,TRBV29-1,TRBD1,-,CSVERGQAMGGYTF,TGCAGCGTTGAAAGGGGGCAGGCCATGGGTGGCTACACCTTC
TRBJ2-1,TRBV6-2/TRBV6-3,TRBD2,-,CASSYLGGSWDEQFF,TGTGCCAGCAGTTACCTGGGCGGGAGTTGGGATGAGCAGTTCTTC
TRBJ1-2,TRBV7-9,-,-,CASSLGPGGSYTF,TGTGCCAGCAGCTTAGGACCGGGGGGGAGCTACACCTTC
TRBJ1-2,TRBV12-3/TRBV12-4,-,-,CASTPAGVYGYTF,TGTGCCAGCACCCCTGCGGGGGTTTATGGCTACACCTTC
TRBJ2-3,TRBV21-1,-,-,CASSKREAPDTQYF,TGTGCCAGCAGCAAACGCGAGGCCCCAGATACGCAGTATTTT
TRBJ2-2,TRBV28,TRBD1,-,CASSFTGQENTGELFF,TGTGCCAGCAGTTTCACGGGACAGGAAAACACCGGGGAGCTGTTTTTT
TRBJ2-5,TRBV21-1,-,-,CASIPGLAGGGGRETQYF,TGTGCCAGCATTCCGGGACTAGCGGGAGGCGGGGGTCGGGAGACCCAGTACTTC
TRBJ1-2,TRBV5-6,TRBD1,few,CASSLGDRGTTF,TGTGCCAGCAGCTTGGGAGACAGGGGGACCACCTTC
TRBJ2-5,TRBV7-6,TRBD2,once,CASSPSTSGRQETQYF,TGTGCCAGCAGCCCATCGACTAGCGGGAGACAAGAGACCCAGTACTTC
TRBJ2-1,TRBV7-8,-,-,CASRPRVGGSYNEQFF,TGTGCCAGCAGACCCCGCGTCGGCGGGTCCTACAATGAGCAGTTCTTC
TRBJ1-3,TRBV10-2,-,-,CASRVVGNTIYF,TGCGCCAGCCGGGTCGTTGGAAACACCATATATTTT
TRBJ2-1,TRBV24-1,TRBD2,-,CATSEKGLAGVREQFF,TGTGCCACCAGTGAGAAAGGACTAGCGGGAGTACGTGAGCAGTTCTTC
TRBJ2-7,TRBV18,-,-,CASSPLDRQGTYEQYF,TGTGCCAGCTCACCACTTGACAGGCAGGGGACCTACGAGCAGTACTTC
TRBJ2-5,TRBV14,TRBD2,-,CASSPPLAGVETQYF,TGTGCCAGCAGCCCCCCACTAGCGGGAGTCGAGACCCAGTACTTC
TRBJ1-5,TRBV7-2,-,-,CASSPPGVSNQPQHF,TGTGCCAGCAGCCCCCCGGGGGTTAGCAATCAGCCCCAGCATTTT
TRBJ2-3,TRBV4-3,-,-,CASCEGGGDTQYF,TGCGCCAGCTGCGAAGGGGGGGGAGATACGCAGTATTTT
TRBJ2-7,TRBV29-1,-,-,CSVEDPEVPSYEQYF,TGCAGCGTTGAAGATCCGGAGGTTCCCTCCTACGAGCAGTACTTC
TRBJ1-2,TRBV6-1,-,-,CASSPGSSPLGYTF,TGTGCCAGCAGCCCAGGGTCCAGCCCCCTGGGATACACCTTC
TRBJ1-2,TRBV12-3/TRBV12-4,TRBD1,-,CASTTDRGGYTF,TGTGCCAGCACCACGGACAGGGGCGGCTACACCTTC
TRBJ2-6,TRBV5-1,-,-,CASSGTGLGANVLTF,TGCGCCAGCAGCGGAACAGGGCTTGGGGCCAACGTCCTGACTTTC
TRBJ1-1,TRBV12-3/TRBV12-4,-,-,CASSLGGNTEAFF,TGTGCCAGCAGTTTGGGGGGGAACACTGAAGCTTTCTTT
TRBJ1-2,TRBV25-1,-,-,CASSEGGAPNYGYTF,TGTGCCAGCAGTGAGGGGGGGGCGCCTAACTATGGCTACACCTTC
TRBJ1-1,TRBV10-3,-,-,CAITSGNTEAFF,TGTGCCATCACCTCGGGGAACACTGAAGCTTTCTTT
TRBJ2-2,TRBV18,-,-,CASSPSTGELFF,TGTGCCAGCTCACCCAGTACCGGGGAGCTGTTTTTT
TRBJ1-2,TRBV11-2,TRBD1,-,CASSRGAGQGASGYTF,TGTGCCAGCAGCCGGGGGGCGGGACAGGGGGCGTCTGGCTACACCTTC
TRBJ1-5,TRBV11-3,TRBD1,-,CASSLGGTGGNQPQHF,TGTGCCAGCAGCTTAGGAGGGACAGGGGGCAATCAGCCCCAGCATTTT
TRBJ1-3,TRBV28,-,-,CASPPRDDSSGNTIYF,TGTGCCAGCCCCCCGCGGGACGACTCCTCTGGAAACACCATATATTTT
TRBJ2-1,TRBV7-2,TRBD1,once,CASSPGTARDEQFF,TGTGCCAGCAGCCCCGGGACAGCGAGGGATGAGCAGTTCTTC
TRBJ2-7,TRBV4-1,-,-,CASNQDHEYSSYEQYF,TGCGCCAGCAACCAAGATCATGAGTACAGCTCCTACGAGCAGTACTTC
TRBJ2-1,TRBV28,TRBD2,-,CASSLAPLAGTRQFF,TGTGCCAGCAGTTTGGCCCCACTAGCGGGAACGAGGCAGTTCTTC
TRBJ2-7,TRBV9,-,-,CASSVGDSTGEQYF,TGTGCCAGCAGCGTAGGGGACTCCACGGGCGAGCAGTACTTC
TRBJ2-3,TRBV29-1,-,-,CSAHAGLSTDTQYF,TGCAGCGCACACGCGGGACTCAGCACAGATACGCAGTATTTT
TRBJ2-1,TRBV19,TRBD2,-,CASSIPSLLAGGHNEQFF,TGTGCCAGTAGTATACCGTCCCTACTAGCGGGAGGCCACAATGAGCAGTTCTTC
TRBJ1-2,TRBV29-1,-,-,CSVEGQAWGYTF,TGCAGCGTTGAGGGGCAGGCATGGGGCTACACCTTC
TRBJ2-1,TRBV27,-,-,CASSLLGGNEQFF,TGTGCCAGCAGTTTATTGGGGGGAAATGAGCAGTTCTTC
TRBJ2-7,TRBV6-5,TRBD2,few,CASSYLTSGTSYEQYF,TGTGCCAGCAGTTACTTGACTAGCGGGACCTCCTACGAGCAGTACTTC
TRBJ1-6,TRBV9,TRBD1,few,CASSVGGTGASPLHF,TGTGCCAGCAGCGTAGGGGGGACAGGGGCCTCACCCCTCCACTTT
TRBJ1-4,TRBV14,-,-,CASRHTRGNEKLFF,TGTGCCAGCAGGCACACGCGGGGGAATGAAAAACTGTTTTTT